This TCR beta chain was captured by sequencing in a study of blood T cell repertoires in COVID-19. Trimming removed 5 bases from V and 6 bases from J, with 8 bases in between. This CDR3 contains 12 residues. Libraries were prepared by immunoSEQ multiplex PCR; TCRdb keeps only in-frame clonotypes and omits some of them. The sample shows roughly 180,000 clones, around 85% of them seen only once. Study members were between about 18 and 100 years old and lived in over 20 US regions. This chain uses TRBV12-3 or TRBV12-4 with TRBJ2-1, with a possible D match to TRBD2 (5 bases). The sequenced material came from PBMCs or T cells enriched from blood (not recorded which). This receptor was obtained from a middle-aged man who had recovered from COVID-19. CDR3 residues: CASSRLTNEQFF. CDR3 nucleotide sequence: TGTGCCAGCAGTCGACTAACCAATGAGCAGTTCTTC.